The T cell receptor (beta chain) under discussion was sequenced for a study of blood T cell repertoires in COVID-19. Whole-study context: From the United States, Italy and Spain came samples of acute and convalescent COVID-19. PBMCs, B-cell-depleted T cells, or T cells were the source of the cDNA or gDNA that made up the material.

As processed by the authors: Reference gene primer amplification gave nucleated cell count estimates. This table comes from immunoSEQ multiplex PCR, and its TCRdb copy is limited to in-frame clones, with some not included. The DNA was the basis for D and trimming; V, J and clone size are from that table. The sample lists 200,000 to 250,000 clones, roughly four fifths occurring once. Source material: peripheral blood. The sequence came from a woman of 80 years or more with acute or convalescent COVID-19.

CDR3 protein: CASSQERTGYNEQFF. The CDR3 DNA follows: TGTGCCAGCAGCCAAGAGAGGACTGGGTACAATGAGCAGTTCTTC. The chain combines TRBV3-1 (or the pseudogene TRBV3-2) with TRBJ2-1; a weak D match, TRBD2 (5 bases). This CDR3 has 15 residues. The germline CDR1 and CDR2 sequences are LGHDT and YNNKEL (reference sequence). V was pared by 0 bases and J by 4 bases, with 10 bases between.